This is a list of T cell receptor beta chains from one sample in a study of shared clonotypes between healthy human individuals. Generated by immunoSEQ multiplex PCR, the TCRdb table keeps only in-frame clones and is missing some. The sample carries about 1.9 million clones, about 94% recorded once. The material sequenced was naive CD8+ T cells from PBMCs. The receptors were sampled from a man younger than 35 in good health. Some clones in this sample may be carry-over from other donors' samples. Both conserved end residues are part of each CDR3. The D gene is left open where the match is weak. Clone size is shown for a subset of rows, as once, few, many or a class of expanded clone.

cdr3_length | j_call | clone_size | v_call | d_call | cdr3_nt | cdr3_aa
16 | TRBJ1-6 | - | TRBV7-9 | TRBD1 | TGTGCCGTTCGAAAGGGCGGACAGGGAGATAATTCACCCCTCCACTTT | CAVRKGGQGDNSPLHF
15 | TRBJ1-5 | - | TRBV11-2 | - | TGTGCCAGCAGCCAAAGTGGGTATAGCAATCAGCCCCAGCATTTT | CASSQSGYSNQPQHF
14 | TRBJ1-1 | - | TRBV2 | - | TGTGCCAGCAGACCGGGAAATAGGGACACTGAAGCTTTCTTT | CASRPGNRDTEAFF
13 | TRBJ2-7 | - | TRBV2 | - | TGTGCCAGCACCGGGACACATACCTACGAGCAGTACTTC | CASTGTHTYEQYF
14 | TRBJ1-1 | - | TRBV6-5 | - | TGTGCCAGCAGTTATAGCAAAGGGGGCACTGAAGCTTTCTTT | CASSYSKGGTEAFF
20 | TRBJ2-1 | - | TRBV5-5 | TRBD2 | TGTGCCAGCAGCAGATCCGGGACTAGGCTCTTTCTGACAGAGAACAATGAGCAGTTCTTC | CASSRSGTRLFLTENNEQFF
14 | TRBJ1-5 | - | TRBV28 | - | TGTGCCAGCAGACACGCATATAGCAATCAGCCCCAGCATTTT | CASRHAYSNQPQHF
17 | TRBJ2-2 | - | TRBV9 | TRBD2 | TGTGCCAGCAGCGTAGGCCGCACTAGCGGCGCCCCCGGGGAGCTGTTTTTT | CASSVGRTSGAPGELFF
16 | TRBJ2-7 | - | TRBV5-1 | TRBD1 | TGCGCCAGCAGCCCAACGGGACAGCAAAGCTCCTACGAGCAGTACTTC | CASSPTGQQSSYEQYF
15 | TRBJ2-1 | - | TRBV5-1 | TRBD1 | TGCGCCAGCAGCTTGGAACAGGGGTCGGTTGATGAGCAGTTCTTC | CASSLEQGSVDEQFF
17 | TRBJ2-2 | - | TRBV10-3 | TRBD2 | TGTGCCATCAGTGAGTCGGTTCTAGCGGGATGGGACGGGGAGCTGTTTTTT | CAISESVLAGWDGELFF
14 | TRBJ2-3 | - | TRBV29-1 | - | TGCAGCGTTATCGAGGGGGAGAAGACAGATACGCAGTATTTT | CSVIEGEKTDTQYF
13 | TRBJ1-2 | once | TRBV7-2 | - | TGTGCCAGCAGCTTACCCCCCTTTCGGGGGAGCACCTTC | CASSLPPFRGSTF
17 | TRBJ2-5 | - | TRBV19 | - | TGTGCCAGTAGCCGATATACGCTCGCTAGGGACCAAGAGACCCAGTACTTC | CASSRYTLARDQETQYF
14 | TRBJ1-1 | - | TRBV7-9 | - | TGTGCCAGCAGCTCCAGGGAAGGCTGGACTGAAGCTTTCTTT | CASSSREGWTEAFF
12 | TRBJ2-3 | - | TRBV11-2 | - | TGTGCCAGCAGGCTCGGGGCAGATACGCAGTATTTT | CASRLGADTQYF
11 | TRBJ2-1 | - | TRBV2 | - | TGTGCCATTCACGGCCGTAATGAGCAGTTCTTC | CAIHGRNEQFF
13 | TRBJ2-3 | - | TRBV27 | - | TGTGCCAGCAGACCGGGGTTCACAGATACGCAGTATTTT | CASRPGFTDTQYF
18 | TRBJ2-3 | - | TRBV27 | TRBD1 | TGTGCCAGCAGTTTGGGGACAAGGGGACAGGGCGGGGCAGATACGCAGTATTTT | CASSLGTRGQGGADTQYF
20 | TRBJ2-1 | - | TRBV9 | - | TGTGCCAGCAGCGTAACTTCCCCGGGTAGGATAGCGGAAACCTACAATGAGCAGTTCTTC | CASSVTSPGRIAETYNEQFF
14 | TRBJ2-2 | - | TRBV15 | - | TGTGCCACCTCTGGTGAGGGGCGTACCGGGGAGCTGTTTTTT | CATSGEGRTGELFF
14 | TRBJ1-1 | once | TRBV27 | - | TGTGCCAGCAGTTTATGGGGTATGAACACTGAAGCTTTCTTT | CASSLWGMNTEAFF
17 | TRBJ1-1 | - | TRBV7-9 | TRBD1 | TGTGCCACGAACCTAGGGGAGACAGGGGGCAAGAAGACTGAAGCTTTCTTT | CATNLGETGGKKTEAFF
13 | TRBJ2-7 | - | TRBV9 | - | TGTGCCAGCAGCGATGGGGGTTATGGCGAGCAGTACTTC | CASSDGGYGEQYF
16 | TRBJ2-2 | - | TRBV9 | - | TGTGCCAGCAGCCCCCCTTCCGGGGCGAACACCGGGGAGCTGTTTTTT | CASSPPSGANTGELFF
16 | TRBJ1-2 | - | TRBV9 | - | TGTGCCAGCAGCGTAGAACGGGGCAGGGGCGGTGGTGGCTACACCTTC | CASSVERGRGGGGYTF
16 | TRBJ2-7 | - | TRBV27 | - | TGTGCCAGCAGTTTCCTCCCCCCTAGCGCCAACTACGAGCAGTACTTC | CASSFLPPSANYEQYF
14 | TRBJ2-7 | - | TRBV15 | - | TGTGCCACCAGCAGGGGGGACCGCTGGGCCGAGCAGTACTTC | CATSRGDRWAEQYF
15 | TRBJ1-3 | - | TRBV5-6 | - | TGTGCCAGCAGCCTAGGACAGAGCTCTGGAAACACCATATATTTT | CASSLGQSSGNTIYF
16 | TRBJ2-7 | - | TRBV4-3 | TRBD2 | TGCGCCAGCAGCCAAGATATAAGCGGGAGCTCCTACGAGCAGTACTTC | CASSQDISGSSYEQYF
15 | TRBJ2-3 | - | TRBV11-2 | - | TGTGCCAGCATCGGAAGGGGCGGAAGCACAGATACGCAGTATTTT | CASIGRGGSTDTQYF
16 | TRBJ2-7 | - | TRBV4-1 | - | TGCGCCAGCAGCCAAGGTCGGGGGCTCCAAACCTACGAGCAGTACTTC | CASSQGRGLQTYEQYF
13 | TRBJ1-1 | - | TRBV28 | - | TGTGCCAGTCGTCCAGGGATGAACACTGAAGCTTTCTTT | CASRPGMNTEAFF
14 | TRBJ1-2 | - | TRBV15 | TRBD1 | TGTGCCACCAGCCCGGACAGGGCAAACTATGGCTACACCTTC | CATSPDRANYGYTF
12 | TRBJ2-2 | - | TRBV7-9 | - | TGTGCCAGCAGCTCCGGGACCGGGGAGCTGTTTTTT | CASSSGTGELFF
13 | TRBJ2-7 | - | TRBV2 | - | TGTGCCAGCAGTGACCGGCGAGTCCACGAGCAGTACTTC | CASSDRRVHEQYF
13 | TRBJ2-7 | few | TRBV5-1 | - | TGCGCCAGCAGCTTGGACAGCCCCTACGAGCAGTACTTC | CASSLDSPYEQYF
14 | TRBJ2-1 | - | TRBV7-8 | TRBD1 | TGTGCCAGCAGCCCAGACAGGGGTTACAATGAGCAGTTCTTC | CASSPDRGYNEQFF
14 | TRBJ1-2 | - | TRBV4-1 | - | TGCGCCAGCAGCCAAGAATGGGATCACAGGGGCTACACCTTC | CASSQEWDHRGYTF
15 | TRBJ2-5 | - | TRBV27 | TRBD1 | TGTGCCAGCAGTACACGACAGGGGCCGGGGGAGACCCAGTACTTC | CASSTRQGPGETQYF
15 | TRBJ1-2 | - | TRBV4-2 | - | TGTGCCAGCAGTCAAGTTGACTCCGGGCCAAATGGCTACACCTTC | CASSQVDSGPNGYTF
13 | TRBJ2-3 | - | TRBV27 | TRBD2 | TGTGCCACCCAGGGACTAGCAATTGATACGCAGTATTTT | CATQGLAIDTQYF
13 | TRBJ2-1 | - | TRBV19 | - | TGTGCCAGTCCTAGGACCTTTTACAATGAGCAGTTCTTC | CASPRTFYNEQFF
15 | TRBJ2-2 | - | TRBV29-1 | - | TGCAGCGTTGAGTTCTCTGGTAACCGCGCCGGGGAGCTGTTTTTT | CSVEFSGNRAGELFF
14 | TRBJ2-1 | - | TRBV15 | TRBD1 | TGTGCCACCAGCAGAGTGGGACAGTCCAATGAGCAGTTCTTC | CATSRVGQSNEQFF
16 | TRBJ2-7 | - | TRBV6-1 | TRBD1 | TGTGCCAGCAGTGCCCGACAGGGGGTTGTCGCCTACGAGCAGTACTTC | CASSARQGVVAYEQYF
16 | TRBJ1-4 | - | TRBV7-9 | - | TGTGCCAGCAGCTTAGGTTCGGGACGGCGTAATGAAAAACTGTTTTTT | CASSLGSGRRNEKLFF
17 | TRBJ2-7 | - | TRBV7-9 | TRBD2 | TGTGCCAGCACCCAGACTAGCGGGACGCCCCAGTCGGGGGAGCAGTACTTC | CASTQTSGTPQSGEQYF
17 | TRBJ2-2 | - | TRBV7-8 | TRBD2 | TGTGCCAGCAGCCCCTGGAGGGCGGGAGGTGACACCGGGGAGCTGTTTTTT | CASSPWRAGGDTGELFF
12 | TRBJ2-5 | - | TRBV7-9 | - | TGTGCCAGCAGCCCTCCCGTGGGGACCCAGTACTTC | CASSPPVGTQYF